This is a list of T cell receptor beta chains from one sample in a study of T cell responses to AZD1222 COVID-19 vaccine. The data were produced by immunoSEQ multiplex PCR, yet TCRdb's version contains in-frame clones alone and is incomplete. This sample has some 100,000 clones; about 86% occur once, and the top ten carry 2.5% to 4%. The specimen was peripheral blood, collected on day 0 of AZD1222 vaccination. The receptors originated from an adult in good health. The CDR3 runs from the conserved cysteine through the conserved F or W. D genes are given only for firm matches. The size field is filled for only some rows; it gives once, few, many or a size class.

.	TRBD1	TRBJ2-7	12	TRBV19	CASSRTGYEQYF	TGTGCCAGTAGCCGGACAGGCTACGAGCAGTACTTC
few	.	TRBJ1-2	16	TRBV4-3	CASSQERLAANYGYTF	TGCGCCAGCAGCCAAGAACGATTAGCTGCTAACTATGGCTACACCTTC
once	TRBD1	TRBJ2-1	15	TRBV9	CASSVAGQGYNEQFF	TGTGCCAGCAGCGTAGCGGGACAGGGATACAATGAGCAGTTCTTC
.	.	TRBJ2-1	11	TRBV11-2	CASSFHNEQFF	TGTGCCAGCAGTTTCCACAATGAGCAGTTCTTC
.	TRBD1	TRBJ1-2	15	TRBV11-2	CASSELVTGGYGYTF	TGTGCCAGCAGCGAGCTGGTGACAGGGGGTTATGGCTACACCTTC
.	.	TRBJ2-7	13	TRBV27	CASSSPGGYEQYF	TGTGCCAGCAGTTCCCCAGGGGGGTACGAGCAGTACTTC
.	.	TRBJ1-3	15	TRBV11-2	CASSLDTFSGNTIYF	TGTGCCAGCAGCCTCGACACCTTCTCTGGAAACACCATATATTTT
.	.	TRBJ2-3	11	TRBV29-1	CSVRVTDTQYF	TGCAGCGTCAGGGTTACAGATACGCAGTATTTT
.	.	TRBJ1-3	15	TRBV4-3	CASSQGFMSGNTIYF	TGCGCCAGCAGCCAAGGCTTTATGTCTGGAAACACCATATATTTT
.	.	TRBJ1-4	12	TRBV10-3	CATGPGNEKLFF	TGTGCCACGGGTCCCGGTAATGAAAAACTGTTTTTT
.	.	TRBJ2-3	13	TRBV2	CASSGQLGDTQYF	TGTGCCAGCAGTGGACAGCTTGGAGATACGCAGTATTTT
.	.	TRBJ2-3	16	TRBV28	CAAKSSGARPTDTQYF	TGTGCCGCCAAGTCCAGTGGAGCACGACCAACAGATACGCAGTATTTT
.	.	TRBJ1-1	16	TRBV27	CASRRGPVSVNTEAFF	TGTGCCAGCAGGAGAGGGCCGGTATCGGTGAACACTGAAGCTTTCTTT
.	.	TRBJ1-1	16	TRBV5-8	CASSFSSRQRNTEAFF	TGTGCCAGCAGCTTTAGCTCGAGACAGAGGAACACTGAAGCTTTCTTT
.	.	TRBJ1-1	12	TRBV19	CASSRHKGEAFF	TGTGCCAGTAGCCGACACAAGGGGGAAGCTTTCTTT
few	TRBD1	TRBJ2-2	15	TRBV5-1	CASSYDRGNTGELFF	TGCGCCAGCAGCTATGACAGGGGGAACACCGGGGAGCTGTTTTTT
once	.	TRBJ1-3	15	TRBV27	CASGWGRIGGNTIYF	TGTGCCAGCGGATGGGGGCGGATAGGTGGGAACACCATATATTTT
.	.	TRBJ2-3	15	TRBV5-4	CASSLQLDFTDTQYF	TGTGCCAGCAGCTTGCAGCTGGACTTCACAGATACGCAGTATTTT
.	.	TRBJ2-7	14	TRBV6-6	CASSYFDRTYEQYF	TGTGCCAGCAGTTACTTTGACAGAACCTACGAGCAGTACTTC
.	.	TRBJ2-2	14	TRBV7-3	CASSLGEDTGELFF	TGTGCCAGCAGCCTCGGGGAGGACACCGGGGAGCTGTTTTTT
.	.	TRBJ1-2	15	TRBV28	CASSLGLTANYGYTF	TGTGCCAGCAGTTTGGGCCTGACAGCTAACTATGGCTACACCTTC
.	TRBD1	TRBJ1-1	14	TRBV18	CASRPGQGWSEAFF	TGTGCCAGCCGTCCGGGACAGGGATGGTCTGAAGCTTTCTTT
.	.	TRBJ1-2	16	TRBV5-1	CASTPFPADSNYGYTF	TGCGCCAGCACCCCTTTCCCAGCGGATTCTAACTATGGCTACACCTTC
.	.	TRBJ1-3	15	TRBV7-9	CASSPPRSSGNTIYF	TGTGCCAGCAGCCCTCCAAGAAGCTCTGGAAACACCATATATTTT
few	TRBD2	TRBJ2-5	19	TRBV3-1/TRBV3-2	CASSQGLPRASGGAVTQYF	TGTGCCAGCAGCCAAGGCCTCCCAAGGGCTAGCGGGGGGGCAGTGACCCAGTACTTC
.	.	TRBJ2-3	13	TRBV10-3	CAISESTALRQYF	TGTGCCATCAGTGAGTCCACCGCCCTTAGGCAGTATTTT
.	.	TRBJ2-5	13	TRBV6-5	CASTAYVQETQYF	TGTGCCAGCACGGCATACGTCCAAGAGACCCAGTACTTC
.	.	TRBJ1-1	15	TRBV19	CASSIATGHHTEAFF	TGTGCCAGTAGTATAGCTACAGGGCACCACACTGAAGCTTTCTTT
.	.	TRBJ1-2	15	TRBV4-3	CASSQDPASNYGYTF	TGCGCCAGCAGCCAAGACCCAGCTTCTAACTATGGCTACACCTTC
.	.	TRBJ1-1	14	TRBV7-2	CASSFPGVYTEAFF	TGTGCCAGCAGCTTCCCAGGGGTTTACACTGAAGCTTTCTTT
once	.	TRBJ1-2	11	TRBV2	CASSGQVLRTF	TGTGCCAGCAGTGGACAGGTTCTTCGCACCTTC
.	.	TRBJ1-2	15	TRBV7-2	CASSLERGANYGYTF	TGTGCCAGCAGCTTAGAGCGGGGAGCTAACTATGGCTACACCTTC
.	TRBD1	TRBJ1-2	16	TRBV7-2	CASSLSLSDREGGYTF	TGTGCCAGCAGCTTGAGCCTATCCGACAGGGAAGGCGGCTACACCTTC
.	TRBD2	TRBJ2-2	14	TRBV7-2	CATRLALNTGELFF	TGTGCGACGCGACTAGCGCTTAACACCGGGGAGCTGTTTTTT
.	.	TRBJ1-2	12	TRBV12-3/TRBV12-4	CASSLAFVGYTF	TGTGCCAGCAGCCTTGCTTTTGTTGGCTACACCTTC
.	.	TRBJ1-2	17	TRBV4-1	CASSQERVRPPRYGYTF	TGCGCCAGCAGCCAAGAGCGGGTTCGTCCCCCCCGCTATGGCTACACCTTC
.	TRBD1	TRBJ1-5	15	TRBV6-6	CASSRDSYSNQPQHF	TGTGCCAGCAGCAGGGACAGTTATAGCAATCAGCCCCAGCATTTT
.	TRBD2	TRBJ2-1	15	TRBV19	CASSILTSGVGEQFF	TGTGCCAGTAGTATTCTGACTAGCGGGGTGGGTGAGCAGTTCTTC
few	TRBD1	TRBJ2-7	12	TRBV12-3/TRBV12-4	CASRSDRAEQYF	TGTGCCAGCAGATCTGACAGGGCTGAGCAGTACTTC
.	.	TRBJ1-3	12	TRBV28	CASRSTVNTIYF	TGTGCCAGCAGGTCTACAGTAAACACCATATATTTT
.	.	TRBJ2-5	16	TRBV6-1	CASSDVRGGGQETQYF	TGTGCCAGCAGTGATGTTAGGGGGGGAGGCCAAGAGACCCAGTACTTC
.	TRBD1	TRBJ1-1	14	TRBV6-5	CASSPWDSNTEAFF	TGTGCCAGCAGTCCCTGGGACAGTAACACTGAAGCTTTCTTT
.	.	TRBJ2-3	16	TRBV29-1	CSVAGGGWPLTDTQYF	TGCAGCGTTGCGGGGGGCGGGTGGCCCCTCACAGATACGCAGTATTTT
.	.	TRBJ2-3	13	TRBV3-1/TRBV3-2	CASSERTTDTQYF	TGTGCCAGCAGCGAGCGCACGACAGATACGCAGTATTTT
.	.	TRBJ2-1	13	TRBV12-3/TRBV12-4	CASRVSPRDEQFF	TGTGCCAGCAGGGTTTCGCCCCGGGATGAGCAGTTCTTC
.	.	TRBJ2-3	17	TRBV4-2	CASSQDTGTAGSDTQYF	TGTGCCAGCAGCCAAGATACGGGGACCGCGGGTTCAGATACGCAGTATTTT
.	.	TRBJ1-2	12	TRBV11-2	CASSLTSAGYTF	TGTGCCAGCAGCTTGACTTCAGCGGGCTACACCTTC
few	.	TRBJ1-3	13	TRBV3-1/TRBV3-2	CASSQSPGNTIYF	TGTGCCAGCAGCCAGTCTCCTGGAAACACCATATATTTT
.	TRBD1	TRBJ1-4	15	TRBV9	CASTGTGDRREKLFF	TGTGCCAGCACCGGAACAGGGGACCGTCGGGAAAAACTGTTTTTT
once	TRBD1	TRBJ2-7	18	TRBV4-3	CASSQDLSTGTGNYEQYF	TGCGCCAGCAGCCAAGATCTCTCCACCGGGACAGGGAACTACGAGCAGTACTTC
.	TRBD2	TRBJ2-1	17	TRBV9	CASSPRVAGGLGDEQFF	TGTGCCAGCAGCCCGCGGGTAGCGGGGGGGCTAGGGGATGAGCAGTTCTTC